This T cell receptor beta chain was found in a study of beta chain features in type 1 diabetes. Study-level points and caveats: The question left open here concerned HLA type influencing TCRB rearrangement.

TCRB transcripts that were expressed got sequenced, as all of the isolated RNA had been reverse transcribed. Profiled with immunoSEQ multiplex PCR; TCRdb holds only in-frame clones, not every one. The profile shows about 140,000 clones, less than 10% of them singletons. About this clone: Its antigen is as yet unknown.

CDR1 and CDR2 from the germline V gene are SGHDT and YYEEEE. The CDR3 has 14 amino acids. V was trimmed by 3 bases and J by 2 bases, leaving 9 bases between them. This receptor was identified in a woman aged 40 to 50 in good health. The chain has TRBV5-6 and TRBJ1-5; D is ambiguous. Sequences were obtained from central memory CD4+ T cells from blood. This CDR3 is CASSYRARNQPQHF. The CDR3 nucleotides read TGTGCCAGCAGCTACCGTGCGCGCAATCAGCCCCAGCATTTT.